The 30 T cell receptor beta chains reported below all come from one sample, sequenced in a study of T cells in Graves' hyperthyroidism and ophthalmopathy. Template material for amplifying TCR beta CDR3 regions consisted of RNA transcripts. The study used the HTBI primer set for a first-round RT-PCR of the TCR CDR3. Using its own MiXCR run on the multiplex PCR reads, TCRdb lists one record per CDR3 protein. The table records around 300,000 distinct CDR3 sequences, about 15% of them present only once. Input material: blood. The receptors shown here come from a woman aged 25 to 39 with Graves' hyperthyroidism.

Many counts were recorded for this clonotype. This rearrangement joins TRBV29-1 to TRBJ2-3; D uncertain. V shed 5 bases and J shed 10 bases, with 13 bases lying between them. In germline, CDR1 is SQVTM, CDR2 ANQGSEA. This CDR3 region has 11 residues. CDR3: CSVRHYSAQYF. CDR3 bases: TGCAGCGTTAGACATTATTCCGCGCAGTATTTT.

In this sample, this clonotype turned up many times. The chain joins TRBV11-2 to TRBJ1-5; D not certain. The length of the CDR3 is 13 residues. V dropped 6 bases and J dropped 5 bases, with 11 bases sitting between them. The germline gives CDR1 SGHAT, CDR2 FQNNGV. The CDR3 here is CASSPSGDQPQHF. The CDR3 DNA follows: TGTGCCAGCAGTCCGTCTGGAGATCAGCCCCAGCATTTT.

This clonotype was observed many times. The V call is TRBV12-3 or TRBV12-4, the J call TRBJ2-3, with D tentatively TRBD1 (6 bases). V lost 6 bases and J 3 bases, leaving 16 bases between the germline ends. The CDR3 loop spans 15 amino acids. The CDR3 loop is CASSSQGSGTDTQYF. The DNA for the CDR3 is TGTGCCAGCAGCTCCCAGGGGTCGGGTACAGATACGCAGTATTTT.

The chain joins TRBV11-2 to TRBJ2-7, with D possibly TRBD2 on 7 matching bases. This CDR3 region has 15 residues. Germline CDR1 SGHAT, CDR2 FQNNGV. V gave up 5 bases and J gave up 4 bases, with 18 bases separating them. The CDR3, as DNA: TGTGCCAGCAGCGGGGGAGGGGGAAAGGGGTACGAGCAGTACTTC. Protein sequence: CASSGGGGKGYEQYF.

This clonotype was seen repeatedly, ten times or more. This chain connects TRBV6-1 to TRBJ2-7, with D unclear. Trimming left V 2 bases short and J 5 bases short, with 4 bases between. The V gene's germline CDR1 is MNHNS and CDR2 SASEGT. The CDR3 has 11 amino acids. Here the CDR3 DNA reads TGTGCCAGCAGTGAACTCCACGAGCAGTACTTC. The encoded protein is CASSELHEQYF.

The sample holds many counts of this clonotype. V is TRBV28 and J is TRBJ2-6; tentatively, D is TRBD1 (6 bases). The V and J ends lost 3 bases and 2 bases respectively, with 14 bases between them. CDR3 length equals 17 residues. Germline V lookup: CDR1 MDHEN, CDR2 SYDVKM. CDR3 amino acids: CASSFLGAEAGANVLTF. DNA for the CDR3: TGTGCCAGCAGTTTCCTGGGGGCGGAAGCTGGGGCCAACGTCCTGACTTTC.

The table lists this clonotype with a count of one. The CDR3, as DNA: TGTGCCAGCAGCTTCTTTTTGGACGAGCAGTACTTC. Its protein product is CASSFFLDEQYF. This chain links TRBV7-9 with TRBJ2-7; the D is unclear. Trimming left V 3 bases short and J 5 bases short, with 8 bases between. Germline V CDR1 and CDR2: SEHNR, FQNEAQ (reference sequence). The CDR3 covers 12 residues.

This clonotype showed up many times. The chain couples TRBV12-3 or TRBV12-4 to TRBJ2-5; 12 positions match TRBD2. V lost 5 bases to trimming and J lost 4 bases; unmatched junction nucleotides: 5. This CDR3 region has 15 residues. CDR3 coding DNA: TGTGCCAGCAGTAGACTAGCGGGAGTTCGAGAGACCCAGTACTTC. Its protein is CASSRLAGVRETQYF.

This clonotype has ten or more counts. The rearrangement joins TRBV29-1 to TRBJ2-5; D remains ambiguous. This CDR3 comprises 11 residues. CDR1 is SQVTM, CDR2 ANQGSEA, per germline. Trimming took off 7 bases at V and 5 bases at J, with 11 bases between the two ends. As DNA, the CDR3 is TGCAGCGCCCTTGTTGGGGAGACCCAGTACTTC. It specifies CSALVGETQYF.

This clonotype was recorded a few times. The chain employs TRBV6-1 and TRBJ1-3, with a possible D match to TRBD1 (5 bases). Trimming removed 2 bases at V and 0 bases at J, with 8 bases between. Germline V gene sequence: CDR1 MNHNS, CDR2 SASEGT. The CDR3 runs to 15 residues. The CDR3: CASSESGASGNTIYF. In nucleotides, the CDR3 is TGTGCCAGCAGTGAATCCGGGGCCTCTGGAAACACCATATATTTT.

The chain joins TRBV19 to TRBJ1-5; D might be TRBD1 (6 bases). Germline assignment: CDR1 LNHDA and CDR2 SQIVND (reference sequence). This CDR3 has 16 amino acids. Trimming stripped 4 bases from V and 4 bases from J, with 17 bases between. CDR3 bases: TGTGCCAGTAGTACTCGGACGAGAGGGGGTAATCAGCCCCAGCATTTT. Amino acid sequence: CASSTRTRGGNQPQHF.

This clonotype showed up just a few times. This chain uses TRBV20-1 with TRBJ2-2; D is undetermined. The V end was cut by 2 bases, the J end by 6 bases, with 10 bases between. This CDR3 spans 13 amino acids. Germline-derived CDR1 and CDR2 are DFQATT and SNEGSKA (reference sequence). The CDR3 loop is CSARSVGPGELFF. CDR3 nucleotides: TGCAGTGCTAGATCTGTGGGCCCCGGGGAGCTGTTTTTT.

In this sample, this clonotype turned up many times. This CDR3 reads CASSYSGRVIYGYTF. In DNA, the CDR3 is TGTGCCAGCAGTTACTCGGGCAGGGTCATTTATGGCTACACCTTC. V is TRBV6-5 and J is TRBJ1-2, with D perhaps TRBD1 (5 bases). CDR1 and CDR2 from the germline V gene are MNHEY and SVGAGI. The CDR3 covers 15 residues. V lost 0 bases to trimming and J lost 5 bases, with 13 bases between them.

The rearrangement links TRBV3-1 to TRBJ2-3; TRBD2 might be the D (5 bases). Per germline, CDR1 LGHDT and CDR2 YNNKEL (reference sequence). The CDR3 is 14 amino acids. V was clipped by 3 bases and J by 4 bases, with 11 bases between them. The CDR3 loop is CASSQLASSDTQYF. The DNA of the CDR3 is TGTGCCAGCAGCCAGTTAGCGTCCTCAGATACGCAGTATTTT.

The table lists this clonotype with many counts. The CDR3 reads CASSLEGRWNTEAFF. CDR3 in DNA: TGTGCCAGCAGCTTAGAAGGCAGATGGAACACTGAAGCTTTCTTT. V and J are TRBV7-9 and TRBJ1-1; D unresolved. This CDR3 comprises 15 residues. With 1 base removed from V and 1 base from J, the gap between germline ends came to 10 bases. In germline, CDR1 is SEHNR, CDR2 FQNEAQ (reference sequence).

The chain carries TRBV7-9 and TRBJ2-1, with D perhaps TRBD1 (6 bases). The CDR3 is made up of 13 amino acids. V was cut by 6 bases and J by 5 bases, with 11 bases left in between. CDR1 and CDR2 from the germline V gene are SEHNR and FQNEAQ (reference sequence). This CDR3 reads CASSRGTHNEQFF. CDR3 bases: TGTGCCAGCAGTCGAGGGACACACAATGAGCAGTTCTTC.

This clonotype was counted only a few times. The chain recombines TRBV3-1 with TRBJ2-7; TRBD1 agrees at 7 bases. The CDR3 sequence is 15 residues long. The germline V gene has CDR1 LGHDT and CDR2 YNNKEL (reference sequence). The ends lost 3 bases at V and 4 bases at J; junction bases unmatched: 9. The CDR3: CASSHRDRLSYEQYF. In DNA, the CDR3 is TGTGCCAGCAGCCACCGGGACAGACTTTCTTACGAGCAGTACTTC.

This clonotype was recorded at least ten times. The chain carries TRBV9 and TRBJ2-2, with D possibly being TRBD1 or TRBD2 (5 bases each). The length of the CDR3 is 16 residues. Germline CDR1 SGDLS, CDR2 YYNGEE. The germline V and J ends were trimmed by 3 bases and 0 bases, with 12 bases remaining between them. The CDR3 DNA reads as TGTGCCAGCAGCGCCCGGGGCGGGTCGAACACCGGGGAGCTGTTTTTT. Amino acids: CASSARGGSNTGELFF.

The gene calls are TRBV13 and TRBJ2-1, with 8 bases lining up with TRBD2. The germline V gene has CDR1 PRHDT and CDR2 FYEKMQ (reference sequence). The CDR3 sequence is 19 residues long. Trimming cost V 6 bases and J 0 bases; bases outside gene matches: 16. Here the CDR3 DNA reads TGTGCCAGCAGACCCCAGCGGGAGCCTGATCGTAGCTCCTACAATGAGCAGTTCTTC. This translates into CASRPQREPDRSSYNEQFF.

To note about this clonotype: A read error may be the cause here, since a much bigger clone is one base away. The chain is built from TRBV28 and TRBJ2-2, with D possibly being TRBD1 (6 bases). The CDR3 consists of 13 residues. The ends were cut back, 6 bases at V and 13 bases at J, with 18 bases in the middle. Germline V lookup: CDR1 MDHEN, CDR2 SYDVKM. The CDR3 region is CASSPLGARGLFF. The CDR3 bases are TGTGCCAGCAGCCCCTTGGGGGCGAGGGGGCTGTTTTTT.

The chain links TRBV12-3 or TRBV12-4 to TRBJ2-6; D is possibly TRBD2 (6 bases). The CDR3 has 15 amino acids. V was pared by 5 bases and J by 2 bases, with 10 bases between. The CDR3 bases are TGTGCCAGCAGTGGGGCGGGGCCTGGGGCCAACGTCCTGACTTTC. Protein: CASSGAGPGANVLTF.

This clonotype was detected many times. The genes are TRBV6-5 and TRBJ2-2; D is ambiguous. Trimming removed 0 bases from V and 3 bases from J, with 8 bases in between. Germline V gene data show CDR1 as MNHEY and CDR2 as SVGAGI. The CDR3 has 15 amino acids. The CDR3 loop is CASSYSDSYTGELFF. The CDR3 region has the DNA TGTGCCAGCAGTTACTCTGACTCTTACACCGGGGAGCTGTTTTTT.

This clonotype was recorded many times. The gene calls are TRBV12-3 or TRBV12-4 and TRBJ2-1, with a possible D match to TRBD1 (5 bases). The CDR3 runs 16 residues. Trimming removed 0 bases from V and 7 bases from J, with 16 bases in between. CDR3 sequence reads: CASSLANRLPSNEQFF. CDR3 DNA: TGTGCCAGCAGTTTAGCTAACAGGCTACCCTCGAATGAGCAGTTCTTC.

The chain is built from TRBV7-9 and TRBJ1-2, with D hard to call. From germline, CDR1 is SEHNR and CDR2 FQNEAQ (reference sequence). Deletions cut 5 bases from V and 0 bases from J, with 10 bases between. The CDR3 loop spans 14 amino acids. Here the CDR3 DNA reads TGTGCCAGCAGCGTGTCCGGGACTAACTATGGCTACACCTTC. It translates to CASSVSGTNYGYTF.

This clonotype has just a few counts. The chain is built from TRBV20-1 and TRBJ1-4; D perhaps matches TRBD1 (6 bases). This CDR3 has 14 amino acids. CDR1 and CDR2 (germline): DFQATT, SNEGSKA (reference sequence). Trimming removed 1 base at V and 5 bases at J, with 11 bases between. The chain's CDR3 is CSARAVQGNEKLFF. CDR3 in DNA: TGCAGTGCTAGAGCGGTGCAGGGGAATGAAAAACTGTTTTTT.

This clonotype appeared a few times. In nucleotides, the CDR3 is TGTGCCAGCAGCGTAGGAGGTGCAGGGGCCGCCCTCCCTAACAATGAGCAGTTCTTC. Amino acid sequence: CASSVGGAGAALPNNEQFF. V gene TRBV9 combines with J gene TRBJ2-1; TRBD1 might be the D (6 bases). The germline V and J ends were trimmed by 0 bases and 5 bases, with 24 bases remaining between them. The CDR3 consists of 19 residues. Germline assignment: CDR1 SGDLS and CDR2 YYNGEE.

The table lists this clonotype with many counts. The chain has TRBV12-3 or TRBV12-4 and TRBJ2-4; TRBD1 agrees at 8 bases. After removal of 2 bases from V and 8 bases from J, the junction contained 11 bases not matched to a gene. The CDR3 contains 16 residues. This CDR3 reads CASSLRSGGSRDIQYF. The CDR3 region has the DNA TGTGCCAGCAGTTTAAGGTCAGGGGGCTCGAGAGACATTCAGTACTTC.

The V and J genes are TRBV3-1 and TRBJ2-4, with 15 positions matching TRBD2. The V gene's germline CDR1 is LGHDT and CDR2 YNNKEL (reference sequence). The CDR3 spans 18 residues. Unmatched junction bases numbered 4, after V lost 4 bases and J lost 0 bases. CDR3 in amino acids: CASSLGLAGGPAKNIQYF. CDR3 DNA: TGTGCCAGCAGCCTGGGACTAGCGGGAGGTCCAGCCAAAAACATTCAGTACTTC.

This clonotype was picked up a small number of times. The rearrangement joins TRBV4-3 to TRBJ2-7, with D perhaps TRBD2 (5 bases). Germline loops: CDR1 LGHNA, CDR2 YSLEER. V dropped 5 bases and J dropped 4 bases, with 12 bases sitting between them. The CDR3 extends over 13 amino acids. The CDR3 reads CASSTNRGYEQYF. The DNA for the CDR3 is TGCGCCAGCAGCACAAATCGGGGTTACGAGCAGTACTTC.

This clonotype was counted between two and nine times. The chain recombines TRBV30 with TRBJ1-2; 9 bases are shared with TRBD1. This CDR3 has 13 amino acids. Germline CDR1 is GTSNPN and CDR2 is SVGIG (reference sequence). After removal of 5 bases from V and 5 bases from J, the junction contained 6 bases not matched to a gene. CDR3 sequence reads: CAWETGGAYGYTF. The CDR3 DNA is TGTGCCTGGGAAACAGGGGGCGCATATGGCTACACCTTC.